The entry that follows covers one TCR beta chain sequence. Its antigen is not known. Assay used: immunoSEQ multiplex PCR; TCRdb lists only in-frame clones, some missing. The table lists roughly 120,000 clones, about 90% of them singletons, with around 15% in the top ten. The germline CDR1 and CDR2 sequences are MNHEY and SVGEGT. The CDR3 totals 14 residues. Trimming left V 5 bases short and J 5 bases short, with 16 bases between. The sample is drawn from a study of T cell responses to AZD1222 COVID-19 vaccine. General study points: Every sample of the repertoires postdated the peak T cell response. Seropositive status at baseline applied to only a handful of AZD1222 recipients. The study found Spike-specific TCR breadth and depth rose after two AZD1222 doses.

The material was peripheral blood, obtained on day 0 of AZD1222 vaccination. The sequence was obtained from an adult in good health. The rearrangement links TRBV6-2 or TRBV6-3 to TRBJ2-7; the D gene could be TRBD1 or TRBD2 (7 bases each). For the CDR3, the DNA is TGTGCCAGCAGTCCCTACAGGGGAGGGGACGAGCAGTACTTC. Its translation: CASSPYRGGDEQYF.